The rows below give T cell receptor beta chains drawn from one sample of a study of shared clonotypes between healthy human individuals. Assay: immunoSEQ multiplex PCR; the TCRdb copy retains only in-frame clones and omits some. The data show more than 400,000 clones, with roughly 95% seen just once and approximately 0.062% held by the top ten. Sequenced: naive CD4+ T cells sorted from blood. These TCRs come from a woman aged 25-40 years in good health. Both conserved end residues are trimmed from each CDR3.

>TRBV19
ASSPLEEEKLF
>TRBV10-1
ASILGYT
>TRBV4-1
ASSLQGMLDTGELF
>TRBV7-9
ASSSAWGPNYGYT
>TRBV7-7
ASSLVGGNNEQF
>TRBV4-1
ASSPGQGALYEQY
>TRBV5-4
ASSPAGAGTDTQY
>TRBV10-1
ASSESATGGSYEQY
>TRBV19
ASSDRGREETQY
>TRBV29-1
SVVSGRDQETQY
>TRBV2
VSSRGDEQY
>TRBV10-3
AISGTDYFSMNTEAF
>TRBV7-9
ASSWGTAAYEQY
>TRBV28
ASSLLGFQQY
>TRBV28
ASTHRNSNQPQH
>TRBV11-2
ASSLGPRDTQY
>TRBV5-5
ASSYGTGKNTEAF
>TRBV2
ASRSDRGLGFGEKLF
>TRBV28
ASSLNTDTQY
>TRBV5-1
ASSLDSLGVSYEQY
>TRBV4-1
ASSQVRISNTEAF
>TRBV29-1
SVGNSNQPQH
>TRBV2
ASSAAGGEEKLF
>TRBV7-9
ASSRISGLVSEQF
>TRBV29-1
SVDAGPTYEQY
>TRBV27
ASRISRRLSSYEQY
>TRBV6-1
ASGFSGSSGEQY
>TRBV29-1
SVGARQGNTEAF